Listed below are T cell receptor beta chains from one sample, sequenced in a study of T cell responses to AZD1222 COVID-19 vaccine. Profiled with immunoSEQ multiplex PCR; TCRdb holds only in-frame clones, not every one. There are approximately 130,000 clones in the sample; 65% to 90% occur only once, and about 26% lies in the top ten. This specimen consisted of peripheral blood, obtained 28 days after the second AZD1222 dose. These receptors were taken from an adult who received the AZD1222 COVID-19 vaccine. Both conserved end residues are part of each CDR3. D genes are given only for firm matches. Clone size, where shown, is once, few, many, or a class for clones that have expanded.

D gene: NA
V gene: TRBV4-3
J gene: TRBJ1-2
clone size: once
CDR3 DNA: TGCGCCAGCAGCCAAGAACAGGCGACAGGCCCCTATGGCTACACCTTC
CDR3 protein: CASSQEQATGPYGYTF

D gene: NA
V gene: TRBV29-1
J gene: TRBJ1-2
clone size: NA
CDR3 DNA: TGCAGCGTTGAAACCGGGGCCCCTAATGGCTACACCTTC
CDR3 protein: CSVETGAPNGYTF

D gene: NA
V gene: TRBV29-1
J gene: TRBJ1-4
clone size: few
CDR3 DNA: TGCAGCGTTGGTCCAGGTGGAGGCTATGAAAAACTGTTTTTT
CDR3 protein: CSVGPGGGYEKLFF

D gene: TRBD2
V gene: TRBV7-2
J gene: TRBJ2-1
clone size: few
CDR3 DNA: TGTGCCAGCAGCTTAGATCAGCGGGGTACCGTATATGAGCAGTTCTTC
CDR3 protein: CASSLDQRGTVYEQFF

D gene: NA
V gene: TRBV7-9
J gene: TRBJ2-2
clone size: few
CDR3 DNA: TGTGCCAGCAGCTTATTGACGGGGACGGACACCGGGGAGCTGTTTTTT
CDR3 protein: CASSLLTGTDTGELFF

D gene: TRBD2
V gene: TRBV4-2
J gene: TRBJ2-5
clone size: once
CDR3 DNA: TGTGCCAGCAGCCAAGAGGGCGGGGGAAAAGAGACCCAGTACTTC
CDR3 protein: CASSQEGGGKETQYF

D gene: NA
V gene: TRBV6-5
J gene: TRBJ2-1
clone size: NA
CDR3 DNA: TGTGCCACCGCCCCTTTGGGGAACAATGAGCAGTTCTTC
CDR3 protein: CATAPLGNNEQFF

D gene: NA
V gene: TRBV3-1/TRBV3-2
J gene: TRBJ1-2
clone size: NA
CDR3 DNA: TGTGCCAGCAGCGACGATGGCAGGGGCGTCTACACCTTC
CDR3 protein: CASSDDGRGVYTF

D gene: TRBD1
V gene: TRBV7-3
J gene: TRBJ2-7
clone size: NA
CDR3 DNA: TGTGCCAGCAGCTTATTGGGACAGGGGCAATCAAAACAGTACTTC
CDR3 protein: CASSLLGQGQSKQYF

D gene: TRBD1
V gene: TRBV30
J gene: TRBJ1-2
clone size: many
CDR3 DNA: TGTGCCTGGAGCCGGGGACAGGGCACGGGCTACACCTTC
CDR3 protein: CAWSRGQGTGYTF

D gene: NA
V gene: TRBV29-1
J gene: TRBJ1-2
clone size: once
CDR3 DNA: TGCAGCGGGGGGCATGAGGCTAACTATGGCTACACCTTC
CDR3 protein: CSGGHEANYGYTF

D gene: NA
V gene: TRBV10-3
J gene: TRBJ1-4
clone size: NA
CDR3 DNA: TGTGCCATCAGTGGAGTTGCGGATGAAAAACTGTTTTTT
CDR3 protein: CAISGVADEKLFF

D gene: NA
V gene: TRBV6-2/TRBV6-3
J gene: TRBJ1-1
clone size: NA
CDR3 DNA: TGTGCCAGCAGTTACCCGCTCTCCTATGGAACTGAAGCTTTCTTT
CDR3 protein: CASSYPLSYGTEAFF

D gene: TRBD1
V gene: TRBV4-3
J gene: TRBJ1-2
clone size: NA
CDR3 DNA: TGCGCCAGCAGCCAAGCAGCAGGGGGTGGGTGGGACTATGGCTACACCTTC
CDR3 protein: CASSQAAGGGWDYGYTF

D gene: NA
V gene: TRBV6-5
J gene: TRBJ1-1
clone size: NA
CDR3 DNA: TGTGCCAGCAGTCCCGCCGGTTCCGCGGCTTTCTTT
CDR3 protein: CASSPAGSAAFF

D gene: TRBD2
V gene: TRBV10-2
J gene: TRBJ2-1
clone size: NA
CDR3 DNA: TGCGCCACCATGATTCCGGGACTAGCACTCGATGAGCAGTTCTTC
CDR3 protein: CATMIPGLALDEQFF

D gene: TRBD2
V gene: TRBV13
J gene: TRBJ2-1
clone size: NA
CDR3 DNA: TGTGCCAGCAGCGCAACGGGACTAGCGGCTTACAATGAGCAGTTCTTC
CDR3 protein: CASSATGLAAYNEQFF

D gene: NA
V gene: TRBV3-1/TRBV3-2
J gene: TRBJ1-1
clone size: once
CDR3 DNA: TGTGCCAGCAGCCAAGCGGCGGGACCTGAAGCTTTCTTT
CDR3 protein: CASSQAAGPEAFF

D gene: NA
V gene: TRBV18
J gene: TRBJ2-1
clone size: NA
CDR3 DNA: TGTGCCAGCTCACCACAGGGGATCGATGAGCAGTTCTTC
CDR3 protein: CASSPQGIDEQFF

D gene: TRBD2
V gene: TRBV5-1
J gene: TRBJ2-5
clone size: NA
CDR3 DNA: TGCGCCAGCAGCCGACGGACTAGCGGGGGCCAAGAGACCCAGTACTTC
CDR3 protein: CASSRRTSGGQETQYF

D gene: NA
V gene: TRBV5-6
J gene: TRBJ1-2
clone size: NA
CDR3 DNA: TGTGCCAGCAGCCCTCCCGGACAAGGTCCGAACTATGGCTACACCTTC
CDR3 protein: CASSPPGQGPNYGYTF

D gene: TRBD2
V gene: TRBV5-6
J gene: TRBJ2-3
clone size: NA
CDR3 DNA: TGTGCCAGCAGCTTGGATAGGGGCGGGGGGCAGGTAGATACGCAGTATTTT
CDR3 protein: CASSLDRGGGQVDTQYF

D gene: TRBD1
V gene: TRBV4-3
J gene: TRBJ1-5
clone size: NA
CDR3 DNA: TGCGCCAGCAGCCTTAGATCAGGGGGCGGAGAGCCCCAGCATTTT
CDR3 protein: CASSLRSGGGEPQHF

D gene: NA
V gene: TRBV18
J gene: TRBJ2-5
clone size: few
CDR3 DNA: TGTGCCAGCTCACCCCCTTCTGGCGAGGGGGAGGAGACCCAGTACTTC
CDR3 protein: CASSPPSGEGEETQYF

D gene: NA
V gene: TRBV5-6
J gene: TRBJ2-7
clone size: NA
CDR3 DNA: TGTGCCAGCAGCTTGAAGGGGCAACTTTACGAGCAGTACTTC
CDR3 protein: CASSLKGQLYEQYF

D gene: NA
V gene: TRBV13
J gene: TRBJ1-2
clone size: NA
CDR3 DNA: TGTGCCAGCAGTCGACGGGGAGTTTATCGCTACACCTTC
CDR3 protein: CASSRRGVYRYTF

D gene: NA
V gene: TRBV7-2
J gene: TRBJ2-7
clone size: NA
CDR3 DNA: TGTGCCAGCAGCTTAGGGGCCGGGGACTACGAGCAGTACTTC
CDR3 protein: CASSLGAGDYEQYF

D gene: TRBD1
V gene: TRBV5-6
J gene: TRBJ1-4
clone size: NA
CDR3 DNA: TGTGCCAGCAGCTTCGACAGGGGAAGAAGCGAAAAACTGTTTTTT
CDR3 protein: CASSFDRGRSEKLFF

D gene: NA
V gene: TRBV15
J gene: TRBJ1-6
clone size: NA
CDR3 DNA: TGTGCCACCAGCAGAGGAGGCAATTCACCCCTCCACTTT
CDR3 protein: CATSRGGNSPLHF

D gene: NA
V gene: TRBV9
J gene: TRBJ1-6
clone size: NA
CDR3 DNA: TGTGCCAGCAGCGCCGACCCCCAAGCAGGGAATTCACCCCTCCACTTT
CDR3 protein: CASSADPQAGNSPLHF

D gene: TRBD2
V gene: TRBV10-2
J gene: TRBJ2-7
clone size: NA
CDR3 DNA: TGCGCCAGCAGTGGGGTAGCGGGGGGATCCTACGAGCAGTACTTC
CDR3 protein: CASSGVAGGSYEQYF

D gene: NA
V gene: TRBV29-1
J gene: TRBJ1-1
clone size: NA
CDR3 DNA: TGCAGCGCCCTCTGGCCAGGGTCCTACACTGAAGCTTTCTTT
CDR3 protein: CSALWPGSYTEAFF

D gene: TRBD1
V gene: TRBV9
J gene: TRBJ1-1
clone size: NA
CDR3 DNA: TGTGCCAGTCCACCGGGACAGGGGGCCCTCTCAGGGGCTTTCTTT
CDR3 protein: CASPPGQGALSGAFF

D gene: NA
V gene: TRBV19
J gene: TRBJ2-2
clone size: NA
CDR3 DNA: TGTGCCAGTAGTCCAGGACGGACCGGCAACACCGGGGAGCTGTTTTTT
CDR3 protein: CASSPGRTGNTGELFF

D gene: TRBD1
V gene: TRBV6-2/TRBV6-3
J gene: TRBJ1-2
clone size: few
CDR3 DNA: TGTGCCAGCAGTTACGCAGGACAGGTGTATGGCTACACCTTC
CDR3 protein: CASSYAGQVYGYTF

D gene: TRBD2
V gene: TRBV5-4
J gene: TRBJ2-7
clone size: NA
CDR3 DNA: TGTGCCAGCAGCTCGGCCTGGGGGGAGGGAAACTACGAGCAGTACTTC
CDR3 protein: CASSSAWGEGNYEQYF

D gene: NA
V gene: TRBV3-1/TRBV3-2
J gene: TRBJ1-4
clone size: once
CDR3 DNA: TGTGCCAGCAGCTACGAACCAACTAATGAAAAACTGTTTTTT
CDR3 protein: CASSYEPTNEKLFF

D gene: NA
V gene: TRBV10-3
J gene: TRBJ1-1
clone size: NA
CDR3 DNA: TGTGCCATAGCGGACAAGACTTTGAACACTGAAGCTTTCTTT
CDR3 protein: CAIADKTLNTEAFF

D gene: NA
V gene: TRBV7-2
J gene: TRBJ1-5
clone size: NA
CDR3 DNA: TGTGCCAGCAGCTTCGGGACCGGATCATTGGGGAGCAATCAGCCCCAGCATTTT
CDR3 protein: CASSFGTGSLGSNQPQHF

D gene: NA
V gene: TRBV15
J gene: TRBJ2-3
clone size: NA
CDR3 DNA: TGTGCCACCAGCAGGTGGGGGGTTAGCACAGATACGCAGTATTTT
CDR3 protein: CATSRWGVSTDTQYF

D gene: TRBD1
V gene: TRBV5-8
J gene: TRBJ1-4
clone size: NA
CDR3 DNA: TGTGCCAGCAGCTTCCGAGGGACAGGGCCCCAGGAAAAACTGTTTTTT
CDR3 protein: CASSFRGTGPQEKLFF

D gene: NA
V gene: TRBV29-1
J gene: TRBJ1-1
clone size: NA
CDR3 DNA: TGCAGCGTTGAACGGCCCCAGGGATCGACAGTCTACACTGAAGCTTTCTTT
CDR3 protein: CSVERPQGSTVYTEAFF

D gene: TRBD2
V gene: TRBV24-1
J gene: TRBJ2-2
clone size: NA
CDR3 DNA: TGTGCCACCAGGCAAGGAGCGGGGGCCCTCACCGGGGAGCTGTTTTTT
CDR3 protein: CATRQGAGALTGELFF

D gene: TRBD1
V gene: TRBV10-3
J gene: TRBJ2-3
clone size: NA
CDR3 DNA: TGTGCCATCAGTGACGGGGCAGGGGGAGATACGCAGTATTTT
CDR3 protein: CAISDGAGGDTQYF

D gene: TRBD2
V gene: TRBV9
J gene: TRBJ2-1
clone size: NA
CDR3 DNA: TGTGCCAGCAGCCCCTCGGGGGGGTCTAATGAGCAGTTCTTC
CDR3 protein: CASSPSGGSNEQFF

D gene: TRBD1
V gene: TRBV5-1
J gene: TRBJ1-1
clone size: NA
CDR3 DNA: TGCGCCAGCAGCTATGACAGGGCCCCCACTGAAGCTTTCTTT
CDR3 protein: CASSYDRAPTEAFF

D gene: NA
V gene: TRBV29-1
J gene: TRBJ1-4
clone size: NA
CDR3 DNA: TGCAGCGTCCGGACAGACCAAAATGAAAAACTGTTTTTT
CDR3 protein: CSVRTDQNEKLFF

D gene: NA
V gene: TRBV28
J gene: TRBJ1-2
clone size: NA
CDR3 DNA: TGTGCCACCACGGTCCTGAGTGAGGGTGGCTACACCTTC
CDR3 protein: CATTVLSEGGYTF

D gene: NA
V gene: TRBV27
J gene: TRBJ1-5
clone size: NA
CDR3 DNA: TGTGCCATTGCACAGGGCGAAGGTGATTATAGCAATCAGCCCCAGCATTTT
CDR3 protein: CAIAQGEGDYSNQPQHF

D gene: NA
V gene: TRBV6-5
J gene: TRBJ1-2
clone size: NA
CDR3 DNA: TGTGCCAGCAGTTATTACGGCCTGGAAGGCTACACCTTC
CDR3 protein: CASSYYGLEGYTF

D gene: NA
V gene: TRBV5-4
J gene: TRBJ1-2
clone size: NA
CDR3 DNA: TGTGCCAGCAGCTTTTGGGACCTCGGGGGCTACACCTTC
CDR3 protein: CASSFWDLGGYTF

D gene: NA
V gene: TRBV5-4
J gene: TRBJ1-1
clone size: NA
CDR3 DNA: TGTGCCAGCAGCTCGGGCCCCACTAACACTGAAGCTTTCTTT
CDR3 protein: CASSSGPTNTEAFF

D gene: NA
V gene: TRBV5-5
J gene: TRBJ1-2
clone size: NA
CDR3 DNA: TGTGCCAGCAGCTTGGAGGCAGGTGGCTATGGCTACACCTTC
CDR3 protein: CASSLEAGGYGYTF

D gene: TRBD1
V gene: TRBV9
J gene: TRBJ2-1
clone size: once
CDR3 DNA: TGTGCCAGCAGCGAGACAGGGGGCAATGAGCAGTTCTTC
CDR3 protein: CASSETGGNEQFF

D gene: NA
V gene: TRBV10-1
J gene: TRBJ2-7
clone size: few
CDR3 DNA: TGCGCCAGCGGGGAAAACTACGAGCAGTACTTC
CDR3 protein: CASGENYEQYF